Listed below are T cell receptor beta chains from one sample, sequenced in a study of blood T cell repertoires in COVID-19. Produced via immunoSEQ multiplex PCR; TCRdb's table is partial and in-frame only. This table holds around 210,000 clones, 85% found once. Material: peripheral blood. The receptors originated from a man aged 55 to 70 with COVID-19, enrolled during active disease. CDR3s include the opening cysteine and the closing phenylalanine or tryptophan. Each record gives: CDR3 protein, CDR3 DNA, D gene, clone size, V gene, J gene, CDR3 length. D genes are given only for firm matches. Expanded clones are given a class, and other clones once, few, many or no size at all.

CASSSLGFNYGYTF,TGCGCCAGCAGCTCACTGGGCTTTAACTATGGCTACACCTTC,NA,few,TRBV5-1,TRBJ1-2,14
CASSSSSYEQYF,NA,NA,NA,TRBV28,TRBJ2-7,12
CASRTSGSRETQYF,TGTGCCAGCAGGACTAGCGGGAGTCGAGAGACCCAGTACTTC,TRBD2,NA,TRBV3-1/TRBV3-2,TRBJ2-5,14
CASSLYRTGTNYGYTF,TGTGCCAGCAGTCTCTATCGGACAGGGACTAACTATGGCTACACCTTC,TRBD1,NA,TRBV13,TRBJ1-2,16
CASSWGGTSYEQYF,TGCGCCAGCAGCTGGGGGGGGACCTCCTACGAGCAGTACTTC,TRBD2,NA,TRBV5-1,TRBJ2-7,14
CASSLGRADTQYF,TGTGCCAGCAGCTTAGGCAGGGCAGATACGCAGTATTTT,NA,NA,TRBV11-3,TRBJ2-3,13
CASSRGSSPLHF,TGTGCCAGCAGCAGGGGGAGTTCACCCCTCCACTTT,TRBD1,NA,TRBV2,TRBJ1-6,12
CASCSGRVDTQYF,TGTGCCAGTTGTAGCGGGAGAGTTGATACGCAGTATTTT,TRBD2,once,TRBV19,TRBJ2-3,13
CASSLAVTGVGNTIYF,TGTGCCAGCAGCTTAGCTGTGACAGGGGTTGGAAACACCATATATTTT,TRBD1,NA,TRBV7-9,TRBJ1-3,16
CASSVTGGNTEAFF,TGCGCCAGCAGTGTAACAGGGGGGAACACTGAAGCTTTCTTT,TRBD1,NA,TRBV10-2,TRBJ1-1,14
CASSYTGQGITDTQYF,TGTGCCAGCAGTTATACGGGACAGGGGATCACAGATACGCAGTATTTT,TRBD1,NA,TRBV6-6,TRBJ2-3,16
CAIRKGQNTEAFF,TGTGCCATCAGGAAGGGACAGAACACTGAAGCTTTCTTT,NA,NA,TRBV10-3,TRBJ1-1,13
CSVRGGQADTEAFF,TGCAGCGTCCGGGGGGGCCAGGCAGACACTGAAGCTTTCTTT,NA,NA,TRBV29-1,TRBJ1-1,14
CSILVSSYNEQFF,TGCAGTATCCTAGTTTCAAGCTACAATGAGCAGTTCTTC,NA,NA,TRBV29-1,TRBJ2-1,13
CASKVDSNTGELFF,TGTGCCAGCAAAGTCGACAGCAACACCGGGGAGCTGTTTTTT,NA,NA,TRBV2,TRBJ2-2,14
CASSSSQGTDTQYF,TGTGCCAGCAGCTCTTCACAGGGCACAGATACGCAGTATTTT,NA,NA,TRBV3-1/TRBV3-2,TRBJ2-3,14
CAVRTSSYNSPLHF,TGTGCCGTTAGAACGAGCTCCTATAATTCACCCCTCCACTTT,NA,once,TRBV6-5,TRBJ1-6,14
CASSRGPSGNQPQHF,TGTGCCAGCAGTAGGGGCCCGTCGGGCAATCAGCCCCAGCATTTT,NA,NA,TRBV2,TRBJ1-5,15
CASSYSGTGGLYGYTF,TGTGCCAGCAGTTACTCGGGGACAGGGGGCCTTTATGGCTACACCTTC,TRBD1,NA,TRBV6-5,TRBJ1-2,16
CASSLAGGSPSEQYF,TGCGCCAGCAGCTTGGCGGGGGGAAGCCCTTCCGAGCAGTACTTC,TRBD2,NA,TRBV5-1,TRBJ2-7,15
CASSEGGNIQYF,TGTGCCAGTAGCGAGGGTGGAAACATTCAGTACTTC,NA,NA,TRBV19,TRBJ2-4,12
CASSIDRRETQYF,TGTGCCAGCAGCATCGACAGACGAGAGACCCAGTACTTC,NA,NA,TRBV7-7,TRBJ2-5,13
CASSLSTTGKKLFF,TGTGCCAGCAGTTTATCAACGACAGGGAAAAAACTGTTTTTT,TRBD1,NA,TRBV27,TRBJ1-4,14
CASSSGTGAPEPQHF,TGTGCCAGCAGCTCAGGAACAGGGGCCCCGGAGCCCCAGCATTTT,TRBD1,NA,TRBV4-2,TRBJ1-5,15
CASKPTGTGIEKLFF,TGTGCCAGTAAACCTACCGGGACAGGAATTGAAAAACTGTTTTTT,TRBD1,NA,TRBV27,TRBJ1-4,15
CASSHNLRDSYGYTF,TGCGCCAGCAGCCATAATTTACGGGACAGCTATGGCTACACCTTC,TRBD1,NA,TRBV5-1,TRBJ1-2,15
CASSSGTTQQETQYF,TGTGCCAGTAGTTCCGGGACAACCCAGCAAGAGACCCAGTACTTC,NA,NA,TRBV19,TRBJ2-5,15